The T cell receptor (beta chain) described here comes from a study of blood T cell repertoires in COVID-19. Study details: The study drew acute and convalescent COVID-19 samples from the United States, Italy and Spain. In each case, the material was cDNA or gDNA derived from T cells, B-cell-depleted T cells, or PBMCs.

In the authors' workflow: Amplification from reference gene primers served as the basis for estimated nucleated cell counts. Libraries were prepared by immunoSEQ multiplex PCR; TCRdb keeps only in-frame clonotypes and omits some of them. That table furnishes V, J and clone size, whereas the DNA furnished D and trimming. The table records 30,000 or so clones, around 86% of them present only once. A few counts support this clone. V dropped 4 bases and J dropped 11 bases, with 14 bases sitting between them. The CDR3 is 12 residues long. In germline, CDR1 is SGHDN, CDR2 FVKESK. Sequencing input: peripheral blood. This sequence was found in a woman older than 75 with active or convalescent COVID-19. The rearrangement uses TRBV14 and TRBJ1-1; tentatively, D is TRBD1 (6 bases). This CDR3 reads CASSPNRVRAFF. Here the CDR3 DNA reads TGTGCCAGCAGCCCTAACAGGGTGAGGGCTTTCTTT.